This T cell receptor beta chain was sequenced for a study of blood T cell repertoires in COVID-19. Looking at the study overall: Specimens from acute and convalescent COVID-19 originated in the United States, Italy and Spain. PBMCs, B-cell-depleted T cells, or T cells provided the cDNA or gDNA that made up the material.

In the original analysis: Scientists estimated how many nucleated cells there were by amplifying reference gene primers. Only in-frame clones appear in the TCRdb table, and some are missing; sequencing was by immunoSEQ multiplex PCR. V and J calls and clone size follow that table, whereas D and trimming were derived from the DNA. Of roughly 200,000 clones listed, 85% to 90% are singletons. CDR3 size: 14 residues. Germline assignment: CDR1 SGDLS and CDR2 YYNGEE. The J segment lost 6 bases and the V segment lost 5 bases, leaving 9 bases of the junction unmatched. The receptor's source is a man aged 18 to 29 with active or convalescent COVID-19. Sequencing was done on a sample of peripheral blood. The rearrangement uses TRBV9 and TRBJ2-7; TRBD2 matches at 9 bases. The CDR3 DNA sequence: TGTGCCAGCAGTGAAGCGGGAGGTCGGGCCGAGCAGTACTTC. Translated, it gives CASSEAGGRAEQYF.